Each of the 28 T cell receptor beta chains below was sequenced from the same sample in a study of OX40 agonist ivuxolimab in advanced cancers. Repertoires were generated with immunoSEQ multiplex PCR, while TCRdb's copy carries only in-frame clones and drops some. The table shows some 66,000 clones, with around 83% occurring only once. Sequenced material: CD4+ or CD8+ T cells sorted from blood, taken in a trial of the OX40 agonist ivuxolimab. Receptor source: an adult with an advanced solid tumor such as melanoma, head and neck, liver or kidney cancer.

The V call is TRBV21-1, the J call TRBJ2-5; the DNA was not compared with TRBD1, the D call given in the table. TRBV21-1 is a pseudogene. The CDR3 spans 19 residues. The CDR3 DNA reads TGTGCCAGCAGCAAGCCCCACAAACGATTAAGATGGGCACAAGAGACCCAGTACTTC. Translating it yields CASSKPHKRLRWAQETQYF.

The CDR3 nucleotides read TGTGCCAGCAGTTCGGGCGCCATAAGGCTGTTTTTT. Translating gives CASSSGAIRLFF. The chain recombines TRBV28 with TRBJ1-4; D is unclear. V lost 4 bases and J lost 14, with 14 bases in between. This CDR3 contains 12 residues. From germline, CDR1 is MDHEN and CDR2 SYDVKM.

The chain links TRBV7-2 to TRBJ1-2; unclear D gene. The V gene lost 2 bases and the J gene lost 1 base, with 8 bases spanning the gap. Per germline, CDR1 SGHTA and CDR2 FQGNSA. The CDR3 contains 14 residues. CDR3 coding DNA: TGTGCCAGCAGCTTATCGCAGGTTAACTATGGCTACACCTTC. This sequence encodes CASSLSQVNYGYTF.

The gene calls are TRBV19 and TRBJ2-3, with 9 bases lining up with TRBD2. The CDR3 contains 15 residues. CDR1 and CDR2 from the germline V gene are LNHDA and SQIVND (reference sequence). V dropped 3 bases and J dropped 4; count of bases not matched to a gene: 5. This CDR3 is CASSIAAGGADTQYF. For the CDR3, the DNA is TGTGCCAGTAGTATTGCGGCGGGAGGGGCAGATACGCAGTATTTT.

V is TRBV11-2 and J is TRBJ1-3; D possibly corresponds to TRBD1 (5 bases). The CDR3 covers 13 residues. The V gene's germline CDR1 is SGHAT and CDR2 FQNNGV. Between the trimmed V and J ends, which lost 5 bases and 7 bases, there was a span of 12 bases. CDR3 DNA: TGTGCCAGCAGCGTGGGACCTAGGAACACCATATATTTT. Protein: CASSVGPRNTIYF.

The genes are TRBV12-5 and TRBJ1-1; no firm D call. V was trimmed by 6 bases and J by 0 bases, leaving 8 bases between them. The CDR3 spans 13 residues. Germline V gene data show CDR1 as LGHNT and CDR2 as FRNRAP. Here the CDR3 reads CASGLGVNTEAFF. The CDR3 DNA reads as TGTGCTAGTGGCCTTGGGGTGAACACTGAAGCTTTCTTT.

This rearrangement joins TRBV28 to TRBJ2-7; TRBD1 aligns across 7 bases. The trim removed 5 bases at V and 3 bases at J, leaving 7 bases unmatched. CDR1 MDHEN and CDR2 SYDVKM come from the germline V gene. This CDR3 has 14 amino acids. CDR3 residues: CASSPWDRYYEQYF. The CDR3 DNA follows: TGTGCCAGCAGTCCCTGGGACAGATACTACGAGCAGTACTTC.

The chain joins TRBV7-6 to TRBJ2-1, with D possibly called TRBD1 or TRBD2 (5 bases each). The CDR3 is made up of 15 amino acids. CDR1 is SGHVS and CDR2 is FNYEAQ in the germline V gene. V was pared by 5 bases and J by 6 bases, with 17 bases between. The CDR3, as DNA: TGTGCCAGCAGCGCTTCTCTGGGACGGCTCAATGAGCAGTTCTTC. Amino acids: CASSASLGRLNEQFF.

The V gene is TRBV19, the J gene TRBJ1-4; 7 bases are shared with TRBD1. V gave up 6 bases and J gave up 5 bases; unmatched junction bases: 6. Germline CDR1 LNHDA, CDR2 SQIVND (reference sequence). This CDR3 spans 14 amino acids. CDR3 sequence: CASSTGTANEKLFF. The CDR3 DNA reads TGTGCCAGTAGCACCGGGACAGCAAATGAAAAACTGTTTTTT. Drawing the rest from reference TRBV19 and TRBJ1-4, the complete variable domain is DGGITQSPKYLFRKEGQNVTLSCEQNLNHDAMYWYRQDPGQGLRLIYYSQIVNDFQKGDIAEGYSVSREKKESFPLTVTSAQKNPTAFYLCASSTGTANEKLFFGSGTQLSVL.

Relative to its sample, this clone is medium-sized (0.01 to 0.1%). This sequence joins TRBV10-2 and TRBJ1-2; tentatively, D is TRBD1 (5 bases). The CDR3 runs to 15 residues. The V end lost 6 bases, the J end lost 0 bases, and 14 bases lay between the germline ends. CDR1 is WSHSY, CDR2 SAAADI, per germline. As DNA, the CDR3 is TGCGCCAGCAGGGTGGGGGACGGAACTAACTATGGCTACACCTTC. It codes for CASRVGDGTNYGYTF.

The chain links TRBV5-1 to TRBJ2-7, with D tentatively TRBD1 (6 bases). In germline, CDR1 is SGHRS, CDR2 YFSETQ. The V gene lost 3 bases and the J gene lost 1 base, with 11 bases spanning the gap. There are 14 residues in the CDR3. The CDR3: CASSSMTGSYEQYF. In nucleotides, the CDR3 is TGCGCCAGCAGCTCCATGACAGGATCCTACGAGCAGTACTTC.

The J gene is TRBJ2-1, the V gene TRBV9; unclear D gene. V was shortened by 0 bases and J by 7 bases, with 14 bases between the two germline ends. The germline V gene encodes CDR1 SGDLS and CDR2 YYNGEE. This CDR3 has 15 residues. The CDR3 DNA sequence: TGTGCCAGCAGCGTAGAGGGAAGACTGGGGAATGAGCAGTTCTTC. This gives the protein CASSVEGRLGNEQFF.

The rearrangement uses TRBV11-3 and TRBJ2-3, with D possibly matching TRBD2 (5 bases). The CDR3 contains 17 residues. CDR1 is SGHNT and CDR2 is YENEEA in the germline V gene. Between the trimmed V and J ends, which lost 5 bases and 2 bases, there was a span of 20 bases. This CDR3 reads CASSPRAGQASTDTQYF. The CDR3 region has the DNA TGTGCCAGCAGCCCGAGGGCGGGCCAGGCGTCCACAGATACGCAGTATTTT.

There are a few counts of this clone. The rearrangement links TRBV11-3 to TRBJ1-2; a weak D match, TRBD1 (5 bases). Trimming left V 7 bases short and J 2 bases short, with 11 bases between. CDR1 SGHNT and CDR2 YENEEA come from the germline V gene. CDR3 size: 13 residues. The CDR3 nucleotides are TGTGCCAGCAAAGGACACGGGAACTATGGCTACACCTTC. Translation gives CASKGHGNYGYTF.

The chain links TRBV9 to TRBJ2-7, with D hard to call. Germline V gives CDR1 SGDLS, CDR2 YYNGEE. Trimming cost V 0 bases and J 2 bases, with 6 bases left between them. This CDR3 region has 13 residues. The CDR3 bases are TGTGCCAGCAGCGTAGAGGCGGCCTACGAGCAGTACTTC. Its protein product is CASSVEAAYEQYF.

This clone was recorded only once. The chain joins TRBV30 to TRBJ2-2; no clear D gene. From germline, CDR1 is GTSNPN and CDR2 SVGIG (reference sequence). CDR3 length equals 13 residues. V dropped 5 bases and J dropped 6 bases, with 13 bases sitting between them. CDR3 nucleotide sequence: TGTGCCTGGGCGGCGGTGGCGGCCGGGGAGCTGTTTTTT. It yields the protein CAWAAVAAGELFF.

The chain has TRBV6-4 and TRBJ1-1; D ambiguous. Trimming cost V 5 bases and J 4 bases, with 14 bases left between them. The CDR3 has 14 residues. Germline CDR1 and CDR2: MRHNA and SNTAGT. CDR3: CASSLYGSGTEAFF. DNA for the CDR3: TGTGCCAGCAGTCTGTATGGGTCGGGCACTGAAGCTTTCTTT.

The V gene is TRBV7-8, the J gene TRBJ2-3, with D possibly TRBD1 on 6 matching bases. Germline V gene sequence: CDR1 SGHVS, CDR2 FQNEAQ. Trimming removed 4 bases from V and 0 bases from J, with 14 bases in between. This CDR3 has 16 amino acids. For the CDR3, the DNA is TGTGCCAGCAGCTCCCTATTGGGGGCTAGCACAGATACGCAGTATTTT. This encodes CASSSLLGASTDTQYF.

The CDR3 is CASTQQGQPPYEQYF. DNA of the CDR3: TGTGCCAGCACCCAACAAGGACAGCCGCCCTACGAGCAGTACTTC. The chain couples TRBV27 to TRBJ2-7; D possibly corresponds to TRBD1 (6 bases). The CDR3 has 15 residues. Between the trimmed V and J ends, which lost 7 bases and 2 bases, there was a span of 18 bases. Germline values: CDR1 MNHEY, CDR2 SMNVEV (reference sequence).

On this clone itself: Sequence at one end of the junction differs from germline and may be a read error. Other nucleotide sequences in the sample specify the same CDR3. V gene TRBV7-2 combines with J gene TRBJ2-7; D call uncertain. The germline V gene encodes CDR1 SGHTA and CDR2 FQGNSA. The CDR3 runs 12 residues. The CDR3 DNA sequence: TGTGCCAGCAGCTTAGTGAGCTACGAGCAGTACTTT. It encodes CASSLVSYEQYF.

This chain links TRBV5-1 with TRBJ2-5, with D unresolved. Germline CDR1 and CDR2: SGHRS and YFSETQ. This CDR3 is 16 amino acids long. Between the trimmed V and J ends, which lost 5 bases and 4 bases, there was a span of 21 bases. The CDR3 DNA reads as TGCGCCAGCAGTAGTGGTAGTCCGGCCCGACGAGAGACCCAGTACTTC. Protein sequence: CASSSGSPARRETQYF.

The rearrangement joins TRBV19 to TRBJ2-1; perhaps TRBD2 as D (6 bases). This CDR3 region has 13 residues. Germline V lookup: CDR1 LNHDA, CDR2 SQIVND (reference sequence). V lost 3 bases and J 7 bases, leaving 10 bases between the germline ends. CDR3 in amino acids: CASSINSGNEQFF. In nucleotides, the CDR3 is TGTGCCAGTAGTATTAATAGCGGAAATGAGCAGTTCTTC.

The V gene is TRBV28, the J gene TRBJ2-3; the match to TRBD2 covers 8 bases. The CDR3 has 15 residues. Trimming at V came to 5 bases and at J to 6 bases, leaving 10 bases not matched to a gene. Germline CDR1 MDHEN, CDR2 SYDVKM. CDR3 amino acids: CASSTPGTSVDTQYF. In DNA form, the CDR3 reads TGTGCCAGCAGTACTCCCGGGACTAGTGTGGATACGCAGTATTTT.

The chain is built from TRBV5-1 and TRBJ2-3; the D gene is possibly TRBD2 (6 bases). Germline V CDR1 and CDR2: SGHRS, YFSETQ. V was pared by 2 bases and J by 0 bases, with 16 bases between. CDR3 length: 17 amino acids. The CDR3 bases are TGCGCCAGCAGCTTTCGGGTACTAGCCGGAAGCACAGATACGCAGTATTTT. Amino acid sequence: CASSFRVLAGSTDTQYF. The full variable domain, in which reference TRBV5-1 and TRBJ2-3 provide the parts outside the CDR3, is KAGVTQTPRYLIKTRGQQVTLSCSPISGHRSVSWYQQTPGQGLQFLFEYFSETQRNKGNFPGRFSGRQFSNSRSEMNVSTLELGDSALYLCASSFRVLAGSTDTQYFGPGTRLTVL.

The V gene is TRBV2, the J gene TRBJ1-2; D might be TRBD1 (6 bases). V was shortened by 3 bases and J by 4 bases, with 12 bases between the two germline ends. The CDR3 is 14 residues long. Germline CDR1 and CDR2: SNHLY and FYNNEI. In nucleotides, the CDR3 is TGTGCCAGCAGTGATAGGGGGGCAGGCTATGGCTACACCTTC. Its translation: CASSDRGAGYGYTF.

This sequence joins TRBV20-1 and TRBJ2-5; no definite D call. CDR1 and CDR2 (germline): DFQATT, SNEGSKA (reference sequence). Between the trimmed V and J ends, which lost 3 bases and 4 bases, there was a span of 3 bases. CDR3 length equals 10 residues. The DNA of the CDR3 is TGCAGTGCTAGGGGAGAGACCCAGTACTTC. Translating gives CSARGETQYF.

The chain couples TRBV14 to TRBJ2-5; D perhaps matches TRBD2 (5 bases). The end of the DNA aligns better with TRBJ2-7, so the J call may be wrong. Germline V lookup: CDR1 SGHDN, CDR2 FVKESK. The CDR3 is made up of 14 amino acids. In DNA form, the CDR3 reads TGTGCCAGCAGCCAAGATGTAGGGAGCAACGAGCAGTACTTC. Protein sequence: CASSQDVGSNEQYF.

Turning to this clone: At the DNA level, this CDR3 is encoded by other sequences in the same sample as well. This chain uses TRBV11-3 with TRBJ2-1; D perhaps matches TRBD2 (6 bases). V shed 0 bases and J shed 6 bases, with 9 bases lying between them. The CDR3 is 14 residues long. Germline V lookup: CDR1 SGHNT, CDR2 YENEEA. CDR3 region: CASSLDIGSNEQFF. CDR3 nucleotide sequence: TGTGCCAGCAGCTTAGACATCGGGAGCAATGAGCAGTTCTTC.